Reported below is one T cell receptor (beta chain). Its antigen is currently unknown. Germline lookup yields CDR1 DFQATT and CDR2 SNEGSKA (reference sequence). The CDR3 length is 10 residues. The PCR was carried out with 60 Vbeta primers and 13 Jbeta primers. Sequenced by immunoSEQ multiplex PCR; TCRdb stores in-frame clones only, minus some. The sample contains fewer than 140,000 clones, about two thirds of which appear only once. This sample is drawn from a study of cytomegalovirus exposure and HLA in healthy donors. Points from the study as a whole: High sensitivity and specificity were reportedly achieved when the classifier diagnosed cytomegalovirus status.

Donors sampled were nominally healthy, though unrecorded immune exposures were likely. The sequencing sample was made of PBMCs. J is TRBJ2-1 and V is TRBV20-1; TRBD1 might be the D (5 bases). This TCR was sampled from a female donor in good health and CMV-seronegative. The chain's CDR3 is CSPRQYEQFF. The CDR3 DNA is TGCAGCCCGAGACAGTATGAGCAGTTCTTC.